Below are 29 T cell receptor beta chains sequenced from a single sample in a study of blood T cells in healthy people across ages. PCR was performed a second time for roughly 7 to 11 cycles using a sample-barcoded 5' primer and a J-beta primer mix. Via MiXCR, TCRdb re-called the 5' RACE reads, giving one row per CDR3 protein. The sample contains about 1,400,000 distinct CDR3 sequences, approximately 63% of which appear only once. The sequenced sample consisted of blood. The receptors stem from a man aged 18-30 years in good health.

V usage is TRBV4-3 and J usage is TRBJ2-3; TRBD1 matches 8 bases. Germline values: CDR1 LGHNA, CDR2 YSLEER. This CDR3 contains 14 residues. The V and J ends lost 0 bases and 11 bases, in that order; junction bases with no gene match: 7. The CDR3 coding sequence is TGCGCCAGCAGCCAAGATCTCGGACAGGGTTTGCAGTATTTT. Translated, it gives CASSQDLGQGLQYF.

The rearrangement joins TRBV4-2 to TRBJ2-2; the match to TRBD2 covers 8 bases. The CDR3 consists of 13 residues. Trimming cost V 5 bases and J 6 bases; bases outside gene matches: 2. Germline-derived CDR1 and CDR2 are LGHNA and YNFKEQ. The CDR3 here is CASSYGGAGELFF. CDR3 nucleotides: TGTGCCAGCAGCTACGGGGGGGCCGGGGAGCTGTTTTTT.

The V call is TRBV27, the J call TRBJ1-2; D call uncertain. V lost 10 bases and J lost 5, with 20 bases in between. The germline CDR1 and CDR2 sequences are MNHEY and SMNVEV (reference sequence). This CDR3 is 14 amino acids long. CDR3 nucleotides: TGTGCCACCGCCCAGCGCGGGATCTATTATGGCTACACCTTC. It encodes CATAQRGIYYGYTF.

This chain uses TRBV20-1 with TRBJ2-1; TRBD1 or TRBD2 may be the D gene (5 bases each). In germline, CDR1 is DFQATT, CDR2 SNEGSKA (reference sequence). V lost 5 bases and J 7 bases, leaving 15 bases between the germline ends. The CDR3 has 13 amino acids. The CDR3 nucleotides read TGCAGTGCTGCCCGGGACGGTCGGAATGAGCAGTTCTTC. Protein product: CSAARDGRNEQFF.

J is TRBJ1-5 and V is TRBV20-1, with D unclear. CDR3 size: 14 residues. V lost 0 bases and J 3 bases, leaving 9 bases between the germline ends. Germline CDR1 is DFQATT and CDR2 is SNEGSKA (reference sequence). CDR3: CSARDAPHNQPQHF. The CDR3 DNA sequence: TGCAGTGCTAGAGATGCGCCGCACAATCAGCCCCAGCATTTT.

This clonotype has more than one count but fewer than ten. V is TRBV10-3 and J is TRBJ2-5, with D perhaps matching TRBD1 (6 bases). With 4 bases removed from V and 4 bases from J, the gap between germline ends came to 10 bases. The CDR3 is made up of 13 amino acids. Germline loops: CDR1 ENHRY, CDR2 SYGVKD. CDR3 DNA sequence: TGTGCCATCAGTGTACAGGGTCGAGAGACCCAGTACTTC. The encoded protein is CAISVQGRETQYF.

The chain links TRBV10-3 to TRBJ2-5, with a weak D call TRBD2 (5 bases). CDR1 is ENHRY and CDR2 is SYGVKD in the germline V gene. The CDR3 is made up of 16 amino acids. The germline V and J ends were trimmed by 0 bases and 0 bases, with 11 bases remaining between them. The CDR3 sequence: CAISESAPTNQETQYF. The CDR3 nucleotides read TGTGCCATCAGTGAGTCCGCCCCGACTAACCAAGAGACCCAGTACTTC.

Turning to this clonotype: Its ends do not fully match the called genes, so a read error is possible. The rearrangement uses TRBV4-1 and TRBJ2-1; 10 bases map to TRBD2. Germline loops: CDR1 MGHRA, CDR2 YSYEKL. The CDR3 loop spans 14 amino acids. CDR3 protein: CASSQALAGVEQLF. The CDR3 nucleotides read TGCGCCAGCAGCCAAGCCCTAGCGGGAGTTGAGCAGCTCTTC.

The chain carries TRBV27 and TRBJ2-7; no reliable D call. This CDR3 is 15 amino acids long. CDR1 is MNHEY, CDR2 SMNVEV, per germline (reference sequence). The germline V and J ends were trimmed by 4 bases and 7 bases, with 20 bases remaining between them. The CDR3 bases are TGTGCCAGCAGTTCCTCACTTGCGACAACCCTGGAGCAGTACTTC. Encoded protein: CASSSSLATTLEQYF.

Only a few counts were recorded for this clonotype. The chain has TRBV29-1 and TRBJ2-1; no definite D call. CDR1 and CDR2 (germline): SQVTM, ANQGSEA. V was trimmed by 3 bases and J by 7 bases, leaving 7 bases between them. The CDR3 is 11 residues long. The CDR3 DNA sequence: TGCAGCGTTGATAGTGGGAATGAGCAGTTCTTC. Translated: CSVDSGNEQFF.

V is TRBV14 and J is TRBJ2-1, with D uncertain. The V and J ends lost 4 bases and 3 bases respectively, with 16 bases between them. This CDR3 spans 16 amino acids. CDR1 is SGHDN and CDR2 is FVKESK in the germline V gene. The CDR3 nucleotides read TGTGCCAGCAGCCCAGATCGGCAGCCCTACTACAATGAGCAGTTCTTC. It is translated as CASSPDRQPYYNEQFF.

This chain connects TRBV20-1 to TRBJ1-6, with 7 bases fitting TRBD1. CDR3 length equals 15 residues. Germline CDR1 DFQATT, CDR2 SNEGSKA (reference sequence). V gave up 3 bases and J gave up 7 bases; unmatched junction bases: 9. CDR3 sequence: CSASSTGASNSPLHF. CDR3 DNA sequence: TGCAGTGCTAGTTCTACAGGGGCTTCCAATTCACCCCTCCACTTT.

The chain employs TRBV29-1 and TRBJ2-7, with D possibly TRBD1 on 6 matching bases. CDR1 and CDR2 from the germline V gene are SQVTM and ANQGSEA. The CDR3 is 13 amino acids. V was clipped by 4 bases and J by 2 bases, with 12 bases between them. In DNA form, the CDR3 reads TGCAGCGTTGCGGACAGTCGTACCTACGAGCAGTACTTC. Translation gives CSVADSRTYEQYF.

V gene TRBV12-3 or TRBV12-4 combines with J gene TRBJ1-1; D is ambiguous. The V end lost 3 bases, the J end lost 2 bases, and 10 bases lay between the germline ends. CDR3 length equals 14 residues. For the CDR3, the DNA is TGTGCCAGCAGTTTCGTCCGGATTAACACTGAAGCTTTCTTT. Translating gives CASSFVRINTEAFF.

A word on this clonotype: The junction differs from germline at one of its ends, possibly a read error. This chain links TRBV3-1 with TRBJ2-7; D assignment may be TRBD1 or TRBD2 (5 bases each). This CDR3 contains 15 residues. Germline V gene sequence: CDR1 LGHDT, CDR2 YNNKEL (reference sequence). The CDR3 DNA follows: TGTGCCAGCAGCCAACCAGGGAGAGGACGCTACGGGCAGTACTTC. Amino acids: CASSQPGRGRYGQYF.

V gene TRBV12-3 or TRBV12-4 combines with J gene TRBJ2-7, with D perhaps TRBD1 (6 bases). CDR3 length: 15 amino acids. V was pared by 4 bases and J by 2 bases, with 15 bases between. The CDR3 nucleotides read TGTGCCAGCAGTTCTCAAAGGACAGCCCCCTACGAGCAGTACTTC. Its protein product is CASSSQRTAPYEQYF.

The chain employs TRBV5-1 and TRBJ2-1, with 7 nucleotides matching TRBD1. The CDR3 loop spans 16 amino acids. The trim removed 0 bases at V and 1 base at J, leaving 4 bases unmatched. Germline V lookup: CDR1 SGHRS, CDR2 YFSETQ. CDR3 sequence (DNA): TGCGCCAGCAGCTTGGGGGTCAGGGGGTCCTACAATGAGCAGTTCTTC. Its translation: CASSLGVRGSYNEQFF.

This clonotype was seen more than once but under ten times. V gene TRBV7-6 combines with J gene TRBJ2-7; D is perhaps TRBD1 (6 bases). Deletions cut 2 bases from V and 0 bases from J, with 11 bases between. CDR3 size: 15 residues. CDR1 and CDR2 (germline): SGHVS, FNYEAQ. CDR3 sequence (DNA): TGTGCCAGCAGCTTAAAAGGACAGAACTCCTACGAGCAGTACTTC. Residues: CASSLKGQNSYEQYF.

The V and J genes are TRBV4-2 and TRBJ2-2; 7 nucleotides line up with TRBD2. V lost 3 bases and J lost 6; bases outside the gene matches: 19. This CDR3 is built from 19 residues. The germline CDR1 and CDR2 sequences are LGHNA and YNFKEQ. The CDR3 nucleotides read TGTGCCAGCAGCCACCCTACGTTCGGTCGGCGGGAGTGGTCCGGGGAGCTGTTTTTT. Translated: CASSHPTFGRREWSGELFF.

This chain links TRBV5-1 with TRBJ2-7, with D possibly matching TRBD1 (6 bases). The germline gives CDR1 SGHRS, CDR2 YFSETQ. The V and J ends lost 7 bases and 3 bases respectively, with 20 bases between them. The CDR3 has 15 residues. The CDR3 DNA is TGCGCCAGCGAACCCAGCCCGGGACAATACTACGAGCAGTACTTC. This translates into CASEPSPGQYYEQYF.

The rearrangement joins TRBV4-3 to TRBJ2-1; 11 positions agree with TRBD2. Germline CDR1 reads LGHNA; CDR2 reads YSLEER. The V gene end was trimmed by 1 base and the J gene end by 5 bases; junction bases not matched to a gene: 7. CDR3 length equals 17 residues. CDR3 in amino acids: CASSQGSSGGNHNEQFF. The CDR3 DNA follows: TGCGCCAGCAGCCAAGGTTCTAGCGGGGGGAACCACAATGAGCAGTTCTTC.

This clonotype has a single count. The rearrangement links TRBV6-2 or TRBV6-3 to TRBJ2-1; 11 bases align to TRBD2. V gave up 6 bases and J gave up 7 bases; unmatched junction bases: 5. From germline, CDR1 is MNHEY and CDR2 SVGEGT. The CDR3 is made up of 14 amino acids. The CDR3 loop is CASRVAGGPNEQFF. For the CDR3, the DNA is TGTGCCAGCAGGGTAGCGGGAGGGCCGAATGAGCAGTTCTTC.

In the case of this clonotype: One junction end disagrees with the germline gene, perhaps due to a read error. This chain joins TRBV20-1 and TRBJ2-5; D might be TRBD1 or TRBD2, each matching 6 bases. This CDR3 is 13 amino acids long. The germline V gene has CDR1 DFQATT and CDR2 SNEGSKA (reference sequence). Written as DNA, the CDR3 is TGCATTGCTAGAGCACAGGGAGGAGAGACCCAGTACTTC. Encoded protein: CIARAQGGETQYF.

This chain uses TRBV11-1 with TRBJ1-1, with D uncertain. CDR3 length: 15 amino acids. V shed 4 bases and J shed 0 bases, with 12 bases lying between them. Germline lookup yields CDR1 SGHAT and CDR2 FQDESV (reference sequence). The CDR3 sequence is CASSSNGRLNTEAFF. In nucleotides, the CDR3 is TGTGCCAGCAGCTCTAACGGACGGTTGAACACTGAAGCTTTCTTT.

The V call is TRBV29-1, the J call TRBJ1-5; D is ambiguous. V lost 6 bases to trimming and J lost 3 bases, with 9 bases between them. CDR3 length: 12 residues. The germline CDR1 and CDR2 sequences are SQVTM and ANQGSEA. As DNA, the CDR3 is TGCAGCGTGGGGTTTAACAATCAGCCCCAGCATTTT. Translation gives CSVGFNNQPQHF. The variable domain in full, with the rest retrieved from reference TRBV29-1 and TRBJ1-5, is SAVISQKPSRDICQRGTSLTIQCQVDSQVTMMFWYRQQPGQSLTLIATANQGSEATYESGFVIDKFPISRPNLTFSTLTVSNMSPEDSSIYLCSVGFNNQPQHFGDGTRLSIL.

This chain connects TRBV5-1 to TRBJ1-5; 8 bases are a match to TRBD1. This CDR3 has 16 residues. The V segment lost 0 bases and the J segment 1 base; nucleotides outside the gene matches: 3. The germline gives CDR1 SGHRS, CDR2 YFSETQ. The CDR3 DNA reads TGCGCCAGCAGCTTGGGGGACAGGATAAGCAATCAGCCCCAGCATTTT. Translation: CASSLGDRISNQPQHF.

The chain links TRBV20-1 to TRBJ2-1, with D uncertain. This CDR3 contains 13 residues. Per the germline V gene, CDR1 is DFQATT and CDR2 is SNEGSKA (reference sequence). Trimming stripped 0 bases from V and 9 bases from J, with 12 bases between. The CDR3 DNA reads TGCAGTGCTAGAGATCATGGGTTTGCTGAGCAGTTCTTC. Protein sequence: CSARDHGFAEQFF.

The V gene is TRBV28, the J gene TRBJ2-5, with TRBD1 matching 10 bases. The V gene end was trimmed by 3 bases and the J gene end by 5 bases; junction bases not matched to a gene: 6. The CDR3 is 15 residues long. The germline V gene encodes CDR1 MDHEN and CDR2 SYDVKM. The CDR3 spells CASSLAGTGVETQYF. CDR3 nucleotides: TGTGCCAGCAGTTTGGCTGGGACAGGGGTGGAGACCCAGTACTTC.

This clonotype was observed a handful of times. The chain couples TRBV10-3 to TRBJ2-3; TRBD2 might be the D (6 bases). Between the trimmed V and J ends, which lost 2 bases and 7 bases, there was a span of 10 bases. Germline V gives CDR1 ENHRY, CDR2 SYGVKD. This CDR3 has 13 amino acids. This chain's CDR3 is CAISEAGTYTQYF. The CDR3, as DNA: TGTGCCATCAGTGAGGCCGGGACTTATACGCAGTATTTT.